The 6 T cell receptor beta chains in this list originate from one sample, sequenced in a study of T cells in Graves' hyperthyroidism and ophthalmopathy. RNA transcripts were the template for amplifying TCR beta CDR3 regions. HTBI primers were employed in a first-round RT-PCR of the TCR CDR3. TCRdb passed the multiplex PCR reads through MiXCR, listing each CDR3 protein once. The repertoire consists of approximately 150,000 distinct CDR3 sequences, with 9.4% occurring once and the leading ten covering 22%. The specimen was blood. All receptors come from a woman younger than 30 with Graves' hyperthyroidism that later progressed to Graves' ophthalmopathy.

There are many counts of this clonotype. The genes are TRBV2 and TRBJ1-2, with no clear D. The CDR3 is made up of 10 amino acids. Trimming cost V 6 bases and J 4 bases, with 3 bases left between them. The germline CDR1 and CDR2 sequences are SNHLY and FYNNEI. CDR3 sequence: CASRSYGYTF. The CDR3 DNA is TGTGCCAGCAGAAGCTATGGCTACACCTTC. Full variable domain (remainder filled in from reference TRBV2 and TRBJ1-2): EPEVTQTPSHQVTQMGQEVILRCVPISNHLYFYWYRQILGQKVEFLVSFYNNEISEKSEIFDDQFSVERPDGSNFTLKIRSTKLEDSAMYFCASRSYGYTFGSGTRLTVV.

As to this clonotype: This may arise from a read error, as a much more abundant clone is one base away. The J gene is TRBJ2-7, the V gene TRBV10-3; D unclear. The CDR3 has 12 amino acids. Germline CDR1 and CDR2: ENHRY and SYGVKD. CDR3 DNA sequence: TGTGTCATCAGTGTGAATTCCTACGAGCAGTACTTC. It is translated as CVISVNSYEQYF.

There are many counts of this clonotype. V gene TRBV3-1 combines with J gene TRBJ2-7, with TRBD2 identical over 12 bases. With 3 bases clipped from V and 6 bases from J, the junction kept 3 bases outside the gene matches. This CDR3 has 14 amino acids. The germline V gene encodes CDR1 LGHDT and CDR2 YNNKEL (reference sequence). The CDR3 sequence: CASSQTSGRSEQYF. CDR3 DNA sequence: TGTGCCAGCAGCCAGACTAGCGGGAGATCCGAGCAGTACTTC.

In its sample, this clonotype was seen many times. This rearrangement joins TRBV9 to TRBJ2-7; D is unclear. The germline V gene encodes CDR1 SGDLS and CDR2 YYNGEE. V lost 3 bases and J lost 2, with 15 bases in between. The CDR3 is 15 amino acids. The CDR3 reads CASSEGGSTTYEQYF. As DNA, the CDR3 is TGTGCCAGCAGCGAGGGTGGGTCCACTACCTACGAGCAGTACTTC.

This clonotype has at least ten counts. The chain joins TRBV28 to TRBJ2-3; D may be TRBD2 (5 bases). Germline V gene lookup returns CDR1 MDHEN and CDR2 SYDVKM. The V end lost 4 bases, the J end lost 2 bases, and 13 bases lay between the germline ends. This CDR3 spans 15 amino acids. This CDR3 reads CASSSVRDDTDTQYF. The DNA for the CDR3 is TGTGCCAGCAGTTCGGTTCGGGATGACACAGATACGCAGTATTTT.

This clonotype was recorded many times. The rearrangement links TRBV28 to TRBJ1-4, with a weak D call TRBD1 (5 bases). Deletions cut 5 bases from V and 8 bases from J, with 15 bases between. This CDR3 spans 14 amino acids. Per the germline V gene, CDR1 is MDHEN and CDR2 is SYDVKM. The DNA for the CDR3 is TGTGCCAGCAGTACAGGACCTAGGAGAGAAAAACTGTTTTTT. Protein product: CASSTGPRREKLFF. The variable domain in full, with the rest retrieved from reference TRBV28 and TRBJ1-4, is DVKVTQSSRYLVKRTGEKVFLECVQDMDHENMFWYRQDPGLGLRLIYFSYDVKMKEKGDIPEGYSVSREKKERFSLILESASTNQTSMYLCASSTGPRREKLFFGSGTQLSVL.